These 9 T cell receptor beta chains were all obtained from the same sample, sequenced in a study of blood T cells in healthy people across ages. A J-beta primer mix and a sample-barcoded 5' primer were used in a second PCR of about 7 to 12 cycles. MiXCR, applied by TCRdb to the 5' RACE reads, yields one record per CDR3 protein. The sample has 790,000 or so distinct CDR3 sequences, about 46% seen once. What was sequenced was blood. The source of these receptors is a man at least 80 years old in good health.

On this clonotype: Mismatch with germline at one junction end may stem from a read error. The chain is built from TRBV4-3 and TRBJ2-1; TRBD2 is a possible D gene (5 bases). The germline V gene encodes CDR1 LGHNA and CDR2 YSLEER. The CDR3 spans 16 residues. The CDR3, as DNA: TGCACCAGCAGCCAAGATTTAAGGAGAGGGTACAATGAGCGGTTCTTC. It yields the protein CTSSQDLRRGYNERFF.

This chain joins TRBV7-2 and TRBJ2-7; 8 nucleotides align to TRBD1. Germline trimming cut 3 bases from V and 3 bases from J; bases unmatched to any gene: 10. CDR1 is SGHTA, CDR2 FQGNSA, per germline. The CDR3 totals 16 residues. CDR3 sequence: CASSLINRGSRYEQYF. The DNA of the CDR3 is TGTGCCAGCAGCTTGATAAACAGGGGGTCGCGCTACGAGCAGTACTTC.

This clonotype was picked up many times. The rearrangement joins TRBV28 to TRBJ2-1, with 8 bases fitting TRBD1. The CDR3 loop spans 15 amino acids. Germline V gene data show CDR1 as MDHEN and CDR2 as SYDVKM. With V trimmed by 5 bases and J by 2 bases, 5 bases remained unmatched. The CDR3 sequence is CASSADREPYNEQFF. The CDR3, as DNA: TGTGCCAGCAGTGCGGACAGGGAACCCTACAATGAGCAGTTCTTC.

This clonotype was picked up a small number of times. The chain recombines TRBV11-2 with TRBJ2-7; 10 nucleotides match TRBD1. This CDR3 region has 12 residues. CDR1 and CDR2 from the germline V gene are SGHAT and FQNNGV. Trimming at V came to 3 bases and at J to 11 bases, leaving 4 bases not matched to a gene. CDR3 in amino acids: CASSLAGTGEYF. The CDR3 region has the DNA TGTGCCAGCAGCTTGGCCGGGACAGGGGAGTACTTC.

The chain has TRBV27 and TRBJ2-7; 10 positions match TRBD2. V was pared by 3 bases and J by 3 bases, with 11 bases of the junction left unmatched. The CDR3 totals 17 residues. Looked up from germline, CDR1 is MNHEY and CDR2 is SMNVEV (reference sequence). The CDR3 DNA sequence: TGTGCCAGCAGTTTTGGGGTCCCGGGACTAGCGAACTACGAGCAGTACTTC. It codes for CASSFGVPGLANYEQYF.

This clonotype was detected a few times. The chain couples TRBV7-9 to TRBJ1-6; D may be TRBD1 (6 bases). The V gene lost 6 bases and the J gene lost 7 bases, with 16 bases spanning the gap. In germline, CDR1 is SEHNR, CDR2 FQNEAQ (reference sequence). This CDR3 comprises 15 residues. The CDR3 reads CASSPRGGRNSPLHF. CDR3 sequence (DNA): TGTGCCAGCAGTCCCCGAGGGGGTAGGAATTCACCCCTCCACTTT.

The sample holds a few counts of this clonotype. The CDR3, as DNA: TGTGCCACCAGTGATCAACGGATAGCGGGAGCTGATACGCAGTATTTT. The encoded protein is CATSDQRIAGADTQYF. The V gene is TRBV24-1, the J gene TRBJ2-3; 9 positions match TRBD2. Germline values: CDR1 KGHDR, CDR2 SFDVKD. The J segment lost 6 bases and the V segment lost 3 bases, leaving 9 bases of the junction unmatched. The CDR3 covers 16 residues.

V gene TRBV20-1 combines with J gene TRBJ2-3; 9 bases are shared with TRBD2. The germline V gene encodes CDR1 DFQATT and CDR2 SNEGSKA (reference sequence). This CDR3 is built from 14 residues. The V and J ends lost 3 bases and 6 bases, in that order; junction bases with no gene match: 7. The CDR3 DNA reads TGCAGTGCTAGGAGACTAGCGGTAGGGGATACGCAGTATTTT. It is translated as CSARRLAVGDTQYF.

DNA for the CDR3: TGTGCCAGCAACCAGGGACTACCCAGCACTGAAGCTTTCTTT. Its protein is CASNQGLPSTEAFF. V gene TRBV27 combines with J gene TRBJ1-1; tentatively, D is TRBD1 (5 bases). The V end lost 7 bases, the J end lost 4 bases, and 16 bases lay between the germline ends. This CDR3 region has 14 residues. Germline assignment: CDR1 MNHEY and CDR2 SMNVEV (reference sequence).